What follows is one T cell receptor (beta chain) and its context. These data originate in a study of shared T cell receptors in the human thymus. The germline V gene encodes CDR1 LNHDA and CDR2 SQIVND (reference sequence). V shed 3 bases and J 2 bases; nucleotides not matched to a gene: 4. The CDR3 loop spans 15 amino acids. Repertoires were generated with immunoSEQ multiplex PCR, while TCRdb's copy carries only in-frame clones and drops some. The profile covers 700,000 to 750,000 clones, with approximately 83% appearing a single time and approximately 0.01% taken by the ten largest. This sample also belongs to another study, concerning human thymus T cells. As reported in that work: Finnish infants who were healthy and having corrective surgery for congenital heart defects made up the donors. Resections obtained during corrective heart surgery supplied the thymus tissue. V and J gene usage appeared biased in thymic and blood repertoires. Related research described thymic repertoires that were highly overlapping among unrelated individuals.

The specimen was thymocytes. This TCR was sampled from a girl in the first two years of life with a congenital heart defect. V gene TRBV19 combines with J gene TRBJ1-3, with 7 bases identical to TRBD1. CDR3 nucleotides: TGTGCCAGTAGTATCCGGACAGGACCTGGAAACACCATATATTTT. It encodes CASSIRTGPGNTIYF.